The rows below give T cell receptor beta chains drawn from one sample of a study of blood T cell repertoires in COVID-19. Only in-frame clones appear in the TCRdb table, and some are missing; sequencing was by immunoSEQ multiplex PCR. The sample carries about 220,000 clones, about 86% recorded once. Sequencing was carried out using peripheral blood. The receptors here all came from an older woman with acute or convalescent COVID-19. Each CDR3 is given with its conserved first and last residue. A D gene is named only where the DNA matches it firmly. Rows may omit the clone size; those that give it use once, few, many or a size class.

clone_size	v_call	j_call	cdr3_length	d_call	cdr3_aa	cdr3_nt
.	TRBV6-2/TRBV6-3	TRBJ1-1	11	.	CASSSDSIAFF	TGTGCCAGCAGTTCGGACAGTATAGCTTTCTTT
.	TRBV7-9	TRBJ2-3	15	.	CASSWGGPSTDTQYF	TGTGCCAGCAGTTGGGGGGGCCCTAGCACAGATACGCAGTATTTT
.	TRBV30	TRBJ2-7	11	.	CAWSNRYEQYF	TGTGCCTGGAGCAACAGGTACGAGCAGTACTTC
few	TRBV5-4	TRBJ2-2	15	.	CASSLGNRDTGELFF	TGTGCCAGCAGCTTAGGCAACAGGGACACCGGGGAGCTGTTTTTT
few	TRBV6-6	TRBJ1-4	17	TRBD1	CASRRPPGQGTNEKLFF	TGTGCCAGCAGACGACCCCCGGGACAGGGAACTAATGAAAAACTGTTTTTT
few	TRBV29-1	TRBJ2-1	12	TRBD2	CSVPTSGGEQFF	TGCAGCGTTCCGACTAGCGGGGGGGAGCAGTTCTTC
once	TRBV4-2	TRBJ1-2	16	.	CASSQDPGWNMNGYTF	TGTGCCAGCAGCCAAGACCCAGGGTGGAATATGAATGGCTACACCTTC
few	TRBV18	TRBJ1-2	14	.	CASSPYPDRGGYTF	TGTGCCAGCTCACCTTACCCGGACAGAGGAGGCTACACCTTC
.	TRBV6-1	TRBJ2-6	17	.	CASSETRLLSGANVLTF	TGTGCCAGCAGTGAGACCAGGCTCCTCTCTGGGGCCAACGTCCTGACTTTC
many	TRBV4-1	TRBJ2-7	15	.	CASSQGLVPSYEQYF	TGCGCCAGCAGCCAAGGCCTAGTCCCCTCCTACGAGCAGTACTTC
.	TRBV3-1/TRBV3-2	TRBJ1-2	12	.	CASSQDRYGYTF	TGTGCCAGCAGCCAAGACCGCTATGGCTACACCTTC
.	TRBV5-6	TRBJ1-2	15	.	CASGQSGVMGYGYTF	TGTGCCAGCGGACAGAGCGGGGTAATGGGCTATGGCTACACCTTC
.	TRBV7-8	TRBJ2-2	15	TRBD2	CASSLRAGGDGELFF	TGTGCCAGCAGCCTTCGAGCGGGGGGCGACGGGGAGCTGTTTTTT
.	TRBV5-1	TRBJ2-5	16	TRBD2	CASSSGLAGFQETQYF	TGCGCCAGCAGCTCCGGACTAGCGGGGTTTCAAGAGACCCAGTACTTC
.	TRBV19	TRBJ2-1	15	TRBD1	CASSPGQETYNEQFF	TGTGCCAGTAGTCCCGGACAGGAGACCTACAATGAGCAGTTCTTC
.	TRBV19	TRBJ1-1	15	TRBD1	CASRKKTGMNTEAFF	TGTGCCAGTAGGAAAAAGACAGGGATGAACACTGAAGCTTTCTTT
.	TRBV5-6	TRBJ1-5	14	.	CASSLYRFNQPQHF	TGTGCCAGCAGCTTATACAGGTTCAATCAGCCCCAGCATTTT
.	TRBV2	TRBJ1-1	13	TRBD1	CAGSGQSNTEAFF	TGTGCCGGATCGGGACAGTCAAACACTGAAGCTTTCTTT
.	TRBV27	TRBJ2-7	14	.	CASRTGSPPYEQYF	TGTGCCAGCAGAACAGGGTCCCCTCCCTACGAGCAGTACTTC
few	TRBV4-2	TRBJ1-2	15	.	CASSQDTGGGYGYTF	TGTGCCAGCAGCCAAGATACGGGGGGAGGATATGGCTACACCTTC
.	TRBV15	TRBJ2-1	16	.	CATSRDLLRGYNEQFF	TGTGCCACCAGCAGAGATCTTTTAAGGGGGTACAATGAGCAGTTCTTC
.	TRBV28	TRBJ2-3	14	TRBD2	CASNPGGAMDTQYF	TGTGCCAGCAATCCCGGGGGGGCAATGGATACGCAGTATTTT
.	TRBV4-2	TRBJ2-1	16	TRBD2	CASSQDIRLAGFEQFF	TGTGCCAGCAGCCAAGATATTCGACTAGCGGGTTTTGAGCAGTTCTTC
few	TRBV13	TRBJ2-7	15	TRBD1	CASSSTGTGVDEQYF	TGTGCCAGCAGCTCGACCGGGACAGGGGTCGACGAGCAGTACTTC
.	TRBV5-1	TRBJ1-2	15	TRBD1	CASSWGQNNDYGYTF	TGCGCCAGCAGCTGGGGACAGAACAACGACTATGGCTACACCTTC
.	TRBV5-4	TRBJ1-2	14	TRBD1	CASSPGQANYGYTF	TGTGCCAGCAGCCCGGGACAGGCCAACTATGGCTACACCTTC
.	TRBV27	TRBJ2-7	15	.	CASSLSDDRTYEQYF	TGTGCCAGCAGTTTATCGGACGACAGAACCTACGAGCAGTACTTC
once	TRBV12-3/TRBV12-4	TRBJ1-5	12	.	CASSFGDQPQHF	TGTGCCAGCAGTTTCGGAGATCAGCCCCAGCATTTT
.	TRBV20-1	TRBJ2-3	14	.	CSASLGGSTDTQYF	TGCAGTGCTAGTCTGGGGGGAAGCACAGATACGCAGTATTTT
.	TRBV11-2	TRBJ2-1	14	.	CASSLYRPSDEQFF	TGTGCCAGCAGCTTATACCGCCCTTCGGATGAGCAGTTCTTC
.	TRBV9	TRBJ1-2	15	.	CASSVYGGINYGYTF	TGTGCCAGCAGCGTTTATGGGGGGATTAACTATGGCTACACCTTC
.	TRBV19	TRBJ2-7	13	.	CASSMVWGLEQYF	TGTGCCAGTAGTATGGTTTGGGGGCTCGAGCAGTACTTC
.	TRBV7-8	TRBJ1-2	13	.	CASSLADFYGYTF	TGTGCCAGCAGCTTAGCCGACTTCTATGGCTACACCTTC
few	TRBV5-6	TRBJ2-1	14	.	CASSLDYATGEQFF	TGTGCCAGCAGCTTGGATTATGCGACGGGTGAGCAGTTCTTC
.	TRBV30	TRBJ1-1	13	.	CAWSPGRNTEAFF	TGTGCCTGGAGTCCGGGGAGGAACACTGAAGCTTTCTTT
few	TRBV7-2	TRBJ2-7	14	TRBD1	CASSPQRQGPEQYF	TGTGCCAGCAGCCCCCAAAGACAGGGTCCCGAGCAGTACTTC
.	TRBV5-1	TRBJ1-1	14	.	CASSLVGASTEAFF	TGCGCCAGCAGCTTGGTGGGGGCGTCGACTGAAGCTTTCTTT
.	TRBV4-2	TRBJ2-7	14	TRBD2	CASSLGLAGDEQYF	TGTGCCAGCAGCCTGGGACTAGCGGGAGACGAGCAGTACTTC
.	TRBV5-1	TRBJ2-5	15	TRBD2	CASSLGREVKETQYF	TGCGCCAGCAGCTTGGGACGGGAGGTAAAAGAGACCCAGTACTTC
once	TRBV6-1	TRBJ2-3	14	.	CASCDRRGTDTQYF	TGTGCCAGCTGTGATCGGAGGGGCACAGATACGCAGTATTTT